These 26 T cell receptor beta chains were sequenced from one sample in a study of T cell changes during pregnancy in multiple sclerosis. Produced via immunoSEQ multiplex PCR; TCRdb's table is partial and in-frame only. The sample has over 45,000 clones; more than 85% are singletons. This specimen was CD8+ T cells from peripheral blood mononuclear cells, taken in the third trimester of pregnancy. The receptors originated from a female donor with multiple sclerosis, enrolled in a pregnancy study.

This clone has just one count. The V call is TRBV5-4, the J call TRBJ1-1, with 7 bases lining up with TRBD1. V lost 4 bases and J lost 3; bases outside the gene matches: 9. CDR1 is SGHNT and CDR2 is YYREEE in the germline V gene (reference sequence). The CDR3 has 15 amino acids. Here the CDR3 DNA reads TGTGCCAGCAGCGCATACAGGGGAAGGGACACTGAAGCTTTCTTT. Translation gives CASSAYRGRDTEAFF.

V usage is TRBV6-1 and J usage is TRBJ2-6; TRBD1 agrees at 11 bases. Losses at the gene ends were 8 bases for V and 0 bases for J; bases not matched to a gene: 0. The CDR3 sequence is 15 residues long. Germline V CDR1 and CDR2: MNHNS, SASEGT. The CDR3 bases are TGTGCCAGCGGGACAGGGGGCTCTGGGGCCAACGTCCTGACTTTC. This gives the protein CASGTGGSGANVLTF.

The V and J genes are TRBV28 and TRBJ2-3; D remains unclear. V lost 2 bases to trimming and J lost 6 bases, with 6 bases between them. The CDR3 spans 12 residues. CDR1 MDHEN and CDR2 SYDVKM come from the germline V gene. The CDR3 DNA reads TGTGCCAGCAGTTTAACCCAGGATACGCAGTATTTT. This gives the protein CASSLTQDTQYF.

This chain uses TRBV27 with TRBJ1-5; no clear D. This CDR3 contains 14 residues. The V and J ends lost 2 bases and 4 bases respectively, with 9 bases between them. The germline V gene encodes CDR1 MNHEY and CDR2 SMNVEV (reference sequence). CDR3 in DNA: TGTGCCAGCAGTTTAATCGGCGGTAATCAGCCCCAGCATTTT. Its translation: CASSLIGGNQPQHF.

Concerning this clone: This specimen includes other DNA sequences encoding the same CDR3. V is TRBV25-1 and J is TRBJ2-2, with D perhaps matching TRBD2 (5 bases). The CDR3 is 15 residues long. Trimming shortened V by 9 bases and J by 3 bases, and 17 bases separated the two germline ends. Germline values: CDR1 MGHDK, CDR2 SYGVNS. The CDR3: CASSTRSSDTGELFF. Here the CDR3 DNA reads TGTGCCAGTAGCACTAGGTCTTCTGACACCGGGGAGCTGTTTTTT.

The chain joins TRBV6-4 to TRBJ1-2; D is unresolved. The CDR3 extends over 14 amino acids. CDR1 and CDR2 (germline): MRHNA, SNTAGT. The V gene lost 0 bases and the J gene lost 3 bases, with 8 bases spanning the gap. CDR3 loop: CASSDSRQDYGYTF. The CDR3 DNA follows: TGTGCCAGCAGTGACTCCCGGCAGGACTATGGCTACACCTTC.

This clone was seen once. The rearrangement joins TRBV19 to TRBJ1-1; no clear D. Germline CDR1 reads LNHDA; CDR2 reads SQIVND (reference sequence). The V end was cut by 3 bases, the J end by 0 bases, with 8 bases between. The CDR3 consists of 14 residues. The CDR3 coding sequence is TGTGCCAGTAGTATCATCGGGTTGAACACTGAAGCTTTCTTT. This translates into CASSIIGLNTEAFF.

A single count supports this clone. This chain links TRBV5-1 with TRBJ1-1; unclear D gene. V was pared by 2 bases and J by 4 bases, with 9 bases between. Per the germline V gene, CDR1 is SGHRS and CDR2 is YFSETQ. The CDR3 extends over 13 amino acids. CDR3 nucleotides: TGCGCCAGCAGCTTCGGGGTATCCACTGAAGCTTTCTTT. Protein: CASSFGVSTEAFF.

This clone occurred once. The chain links TRBV5-6 to TRBJ1-4; no clear D. This CDR3 has 15 amino acids. V dropped 4 bases and J dropped 3 bases, with 13 bases sitting between them. Looked up from germline, CDR1 is SGHDT and CDR2 is YYEEEE. Here the CDR3 reads CASSPGPRPNEKLFF. CDR3 in DNA: TGTGCCAGCAGCCCTGGGCCAAGGCCTAATGAAAAACTGTTTTTT.

This clone came up once. The chain employs TRBV27 and TRBJ2-6; D is unresolved. Looked up from germline, CDR1 is MNHEY and CDR2 is SMNVEV (reference sequence). The V gene lost 3 bases and the J gene lost 3 bases, with 3 bases spanning the gap. The CDR3 loop spans 13 amino acids. Here the CDR3 DNA reads TGTGCCAGCAGTTTCGGTGGGGCCAACGTCCTGACTTTC. Encoded protein: CASSFGGANVLTF.

CDR3 bases: TGTGCCAGCAGCTGGGGGGGACAGGCCCTCAATGAGCAGTTCTTC. As protein: CASSWGGQALNEQFF. This rearrangement joins TRBV28 to TRBJ2-1; perhaps TRBD1 as D (8 bases). Germline V gene sequence: CDR1 MDHEN, CDR2 SYDVKM. There are 15 residues in the CDR3. Deletions cut 6 bases from V and 6 bases from J, with 18 bases between.

This clone was picked up one time. This sequence joins TRBV28 and TRBJ2-7; 8 positions agree with TRBD1. The CDR3 covers 19 residues. V gave up 2 bases and J gave up 2 bases; unmatched junction bases: 17. The germline V gene has CDR1 MDHEN and CDR2 SYDVKM. The DNA of the CDR3 is TGTGCCAGCAGTTTAGAGGACAGGGTCTTAAAGGGGGCAGCCTACGAGCAGTACTTC. It is translated as CASSLEDRVLKGAAYEQYF.

This rearrangement joins TRBV5-5 to TRBJ1-1; 11 bases fit TRBD1. The V and J ends lost 2 bases and 4 bases, in that order; junction bases with no gene match: 10. This CDR3 is built from 17 residues. Germline assignment: CDR1 SGHKS and CDR2 YYEKEE (reference sequence). The CDR3 DNA reads TGTGCCAGCAGCTTTCGCCCAACCGGGACAGGGGGCACTGAAGCTTTCTTT. Translating it yields CASSFRPTGTGGTEAFF.

The chain recombines TRBV15 with TRBJ1-5; the D gene is possibly TRBD1 (5 bases). V lost 8 bases and J 2 bases, leaving 13 bases between the germline ends. Per germline, CDR1 LNHNV and CDR2 YYDKDF (reference sequence). This CDR3 spans 14 amino acids. The CDR3 DNA reads TGTGCCACCGCAGGGTTGAGTGGCAATCAGCCCCAGCATTTT. It translates to CATAGLSGNQPQHF.

The gene calls are TRBV15 and TRBJ2-4; TRBD1 is a possible D gene (5 bases). CDR1 is LNHNV and CDR2 is YYDKDF in the germline V gene (reference sequence). This CDR3 comprises 14 residues. Trimming left V 1 base short and J 5 bases short, with 9 bases between. Written as DNA, the CDR3 is TGTGCCACCAGCAGAGGTCGGACACAAAACATTCAGTACTTC. Translated, it gives CATSRGRTQNIQYF.

This sequence joins TRBV28 and TRBJ2-1; D is possibly TRBD2 (5 bases). Trimming cost V 3 bases and J 8 bases, with 17 bases left between them. Germline CDR1 reads MDHEN; CDR2 reads SYDVKM. The CDR3 has 15 amino acids. The CDR3 sequence: CASSLYPGTVDEQFF. CDR3 DNA: TGTGCCAGCAGTTTGTATCCGGGAACCGTCGATGAGCAGTTCTTC.

V is TRBV6-5 and J is TRBJ2-3; 7 nucleotides line up with TRBD2. Germline V gene sequence: CDR1 MNHEY, CDR2 SVGAGI. CDR3 length: 15 amino acids. Losses at the gene ends were 2 bases for V and 2 bases for J; bases not matched to a gene: 4. Here the CDR3 DNA reads TGTGCCAGCAGTTACCAAGGGACTACCACAGATACGCAGTATTTT. Protein: CASSYQGTTTDTQYF.

This chain uses TRBV7-2 with TRBJ2-2; possible D gene TRBD2, 5 bases. This CDR3 has 15 residues. The germline gives CDR1 SGHTA, CDR2 FQGNSA. Trimming pared 2 bases from V and 4 bases from J, leaving 11 bases between. CDR3 region: CASSLLRGATGELFF. The DNA of the CDR3 is TGTGCCAGCAGCTTATTACGGGGAGCCACCGGGGAGCTGTTTTTT.

Comments on this clone: Sequence at one end of the junction differs from germline and may be a read error. The chain joins TRBV30 to TRBJ2-5, with TRBD2 matching over 7 bases. The CDR3 extends over 12 amino acids. From germline, CDR1 is GTSNPN and CDR2 SVGIG (reference sequence). In DNA form, the CDR3 reads TGTGCCTGGAGTGTCTCGGGGAGGGCGTGGGACTTC. Its protein product is CAWSVSGRAWDF.

This clone is medium-sized in the sample. V usage is TRBV6-4 and J usage is TRBJ2-7; 9 bases are a match to TRBD2. The length of the CDR3 is 14 residues. Germline V gene lookup returns CDR1 MRHNA and CDR2 SNTAGT. Trimming at V came to 3 bases and at J to 0 bases, leaving 0 bases not matched to a gene. In DNA, the CDR3 is TGTGCCAGCAGTGAGCGGGAGGGCTCCTACGAGCAGTACTTC. This sequence encodes CASSEREGSYEQYF.

This chain uses TRBV4-1 with TRBJ1-2, with TRBD1 matching 7 bases. CDR1 MGHRA and CDR2 YSYEKL come from the germline V gene. V shed 0 bases, J shed 4 bases, and the junction held 14 bases outside the gene matches. CDR3 length: 18 amino acids. CDR3 sequence: CASSQDLAAGGSSYGYTF. The CDR3 nucleotides are TGCGCCAGCAGCCAAGATTTAGCCGCAGGGGGGAGCTCCTATGGCTACACCTTC.

This chain links TRBV5-1 with TRBJ1-1, with a possible D match to TRBD1 (5 bases). The CDR3 is 14 residues long. Trimming stripped 4 bases from V and 3 bases from J, with 13 bases between. Germline V gives CDR1 SGHRS, CDR2 YFSETQ. CDR3 sequence reads: CASSRGGEHTEAFF. CDR3 DNA sequence: TGCGCCAGCAGCCGGGGAGGGGAGCACACTGAAGCTTTCTTT.

The chain combines TRBV12-5 with TRBJ2-1; D gene uncertain. In germline, CDR1 is LGHNT, CDR2 FRNRAP. CDR3 size: 17 residues. V was shortened by 3 bases and J by 4 bases, with 19 bases between the two germline ends. The CDR3 coding sequence is TGTGCTAGTGGTTTCCCCCCTGGAAAAGGAGAATACAATGAGCAGTTCTTC. Translating it yields CASGFPPGKGEYNEQFF.

The chain has TRBV4-1 and TRBJ2-1; 14 positions agree with TRBD2. Germline V gives CDR1 MGHRA, CDR2 YSYEKL. Losses at the gene ends were 1 base for V and 8 bases for J; bases not matched to a gene: 1. The CDR3 is 15 residues long. In DNA, the CDR3 is TGCGCCAGCAGCCAAGTGGGACTAGCGGGAGATGAGCAGTTCTTC. It codes for CASSQVGLAGDEQFF.

The rearrangement links TRBV19 to TRBJ2-3, with 8 positions matching TRBD2. Germline V gene lookup returns CDR1 LNHDA and CDR2 SQIVND (reference sequence). V lost 4 bases and J lost 4; bases outside the gene matches: 10. This CDR3 is 16 amino acids long. As DNA, the CDR3 is TGTGCCAGTAGTAGACCAGCGGGAGAGGGGTCAGATACGCAGTATTTT. Amino acid sequence: CASSRPAGEGSDTQYF.

This clone occurred once. V and J are TRBV6-5 and TRBJ1-1, with 7 bases fitting TRBD1. V was clipped by 4 bases and J by 7 bases; unmatched bases: 15. The CDR3 is 16 residues long. Germline lookup yields CDR1 MNHEY and CDR2 SVGAGI. This CDR3 is CASSFYGTDMNGEAFF. In DNA form, the CDR3 reads TGTGCCAGCAGTTTCTACGGGACAGACATGAACGGTGAAGCTTTCTTT.